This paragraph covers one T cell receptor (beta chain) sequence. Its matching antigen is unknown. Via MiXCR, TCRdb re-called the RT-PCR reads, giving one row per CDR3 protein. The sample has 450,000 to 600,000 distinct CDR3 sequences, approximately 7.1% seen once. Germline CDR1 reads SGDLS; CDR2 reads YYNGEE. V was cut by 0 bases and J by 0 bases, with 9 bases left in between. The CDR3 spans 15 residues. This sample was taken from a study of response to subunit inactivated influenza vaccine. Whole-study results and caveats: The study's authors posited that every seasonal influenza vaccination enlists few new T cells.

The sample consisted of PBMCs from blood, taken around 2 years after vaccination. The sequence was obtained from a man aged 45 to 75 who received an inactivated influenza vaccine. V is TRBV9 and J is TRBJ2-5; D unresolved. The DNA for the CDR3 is TGTGCCAGCAGCGTAGCACCCAGGCACCAAGAGACCCAGTACTTC. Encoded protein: CASSVAPRHQETQYF.